This TCR beta chain was profiled in a study of blood T cell repertoires in COVID-19. The protocol was immunoSEQ multiplex PCR, while the TCRdb copy is restricted to in-frame clones and leaves out a portion. Among 70,000 to 100,000 clones listed, more than 70% were seen once. The CDR3 spans 19 residues. Germline V gene sequence: CDR1 SGHTA, CDR2 FQGTGA. V trimming: 1 base; J trimming: 4 bases; junction bases outside the gene matches: 13. V and J are TRBV7-3 and TRBJ2-2; TRBD2 aligns across 9 bases. The clonotype comes from a woman older than 75 with active COVID-19. Sample: peripheral blood. CDR3 sequence (DNA): TGTGCCAGCAGCTTAAGGGTGGTTAGCGGGAGTGGCGCCACCGGGGAGCTGTTTTTT. Translation: CASSLRVVSGSGATGELFF.